This entry is about one T cell receptor beta chain. The junction does not match germline at one end; this may be a read error. The data were taken from a study of shared clonotypes between healthy human individuals. Measured with immunoSEQ multiplex PCR; TCRdb has only the in-frame clones, and not every one. Of 1.6 million or so clones in the sample, approximately 98.5% were seen once. Per the germline V gene, CDR1 is KGHSH and CDR2 is LQKENI. The CDR3 is 14 amino acids. The chain combines TRBV18 with TRBJ2-5; no clear D. The material sequenced was naive CD4+ T cells sorted from blood. Subset specified: CD45RA+ positively selected. This receptor was identified in a young man in good health. The CDR3 nucleotides are TGTGCCAGCTCACTTCTAGACCGCCAAAAGACCCAGTACTTC. This translates into CASSLLDRQKTQYF.